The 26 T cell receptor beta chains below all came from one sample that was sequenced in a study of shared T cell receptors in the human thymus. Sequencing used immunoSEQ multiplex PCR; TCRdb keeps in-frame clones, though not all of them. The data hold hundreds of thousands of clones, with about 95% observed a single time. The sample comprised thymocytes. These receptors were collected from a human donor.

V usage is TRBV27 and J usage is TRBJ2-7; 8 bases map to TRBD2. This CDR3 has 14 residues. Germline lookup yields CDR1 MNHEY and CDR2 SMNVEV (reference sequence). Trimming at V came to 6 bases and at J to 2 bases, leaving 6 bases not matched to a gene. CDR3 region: CASSLGLAAYEQYF. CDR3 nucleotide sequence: TGTGCCAGCAGCTTAGGACTAGCCGCCTACGAGCAGTACTTC.

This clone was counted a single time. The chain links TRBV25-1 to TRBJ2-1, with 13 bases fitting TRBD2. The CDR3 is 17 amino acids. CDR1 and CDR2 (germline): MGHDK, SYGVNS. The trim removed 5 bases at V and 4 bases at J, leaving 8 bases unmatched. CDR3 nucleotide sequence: TGTGCCAGCAGTCCCAGGACTAGCGGGAGATTATACAATGAGCAGTTCTTC. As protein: CASSPRTSGRLYNEQFF.

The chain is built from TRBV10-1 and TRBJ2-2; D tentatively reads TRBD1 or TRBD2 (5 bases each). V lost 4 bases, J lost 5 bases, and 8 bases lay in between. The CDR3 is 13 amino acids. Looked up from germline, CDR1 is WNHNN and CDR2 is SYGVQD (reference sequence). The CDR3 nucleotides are TGCGCCAGCAGTGCCAGGGAGACCGGGGAGCTGTTTTTT. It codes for CASSARETGELFF.

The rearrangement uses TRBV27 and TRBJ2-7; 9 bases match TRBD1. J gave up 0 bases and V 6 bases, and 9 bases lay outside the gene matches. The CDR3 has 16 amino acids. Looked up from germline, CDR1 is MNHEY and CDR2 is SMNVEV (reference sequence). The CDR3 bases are TGTGCCAGCAGGCATACAGGGGGCCAGAGCTCCTACGAGCAGTACTTC. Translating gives CASRHTGGQSSYEQYF.

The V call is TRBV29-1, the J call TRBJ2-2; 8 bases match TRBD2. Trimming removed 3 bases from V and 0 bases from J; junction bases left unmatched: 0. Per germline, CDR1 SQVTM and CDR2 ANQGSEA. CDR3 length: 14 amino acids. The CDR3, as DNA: TGCAGCGTTGAGGGACTAGCGAACACCGGGGAGCTGTTTTTT. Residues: CSVEGLANTGELFF.

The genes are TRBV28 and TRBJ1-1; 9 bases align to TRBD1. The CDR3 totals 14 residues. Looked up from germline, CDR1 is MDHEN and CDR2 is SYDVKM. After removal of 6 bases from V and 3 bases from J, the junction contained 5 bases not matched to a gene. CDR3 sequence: CASRRGQGHTEAFF. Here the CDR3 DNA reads TGTGCCAGCAGAAGAGGACAGGGGCACACTGAAGCTTTCTTT. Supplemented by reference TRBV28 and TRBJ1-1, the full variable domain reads DVKVTQSSRYLVKRTGEKVFLECVQDMDHENMFWYRQDPGLGLRLIYFSYDVKMKEKGDIPEGYSVSREKKERFSLILESASTNQTSMYLCASRRGQGHTEAFFGQGTRLTVV.

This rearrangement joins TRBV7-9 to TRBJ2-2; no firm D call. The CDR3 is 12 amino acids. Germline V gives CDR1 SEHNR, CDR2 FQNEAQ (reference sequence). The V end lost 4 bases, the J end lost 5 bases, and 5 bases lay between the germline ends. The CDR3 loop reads CASSSWTGELFF. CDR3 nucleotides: TGTGCCAGCAGCTCCTGGACCGGGGAGCTGTTTTTT. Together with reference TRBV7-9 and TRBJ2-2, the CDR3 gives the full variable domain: DTGVSQNPRHKITKRGQNVTFRCDPISEHNRLYWYRQTLGQGPEFLTYFQNEAQLEKSRLLSDRFSAERPKGSFSTLEIQRTEQGDSAMYLCASSSWTGELFFGEGSRLTVL.

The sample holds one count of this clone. The CDR3 coding sequence is TGTGCCAGCAGCTCCCCTGGCGGGGGGGTCTATGGCTACACCTTC. Protein product: CASSSPGGGVYGYTF. The rearrangement links TRBV13 to TRBJ1-2, with TRBD1 as a possible D gene (5 bases). In germline, CDR1 is PRHDT, CDR2 FYEKMQ (reference sequence). V dropped 4 bases and J dropped 4 bases, with 16 bases sitting between them. The CDR3 length is 15 residues.

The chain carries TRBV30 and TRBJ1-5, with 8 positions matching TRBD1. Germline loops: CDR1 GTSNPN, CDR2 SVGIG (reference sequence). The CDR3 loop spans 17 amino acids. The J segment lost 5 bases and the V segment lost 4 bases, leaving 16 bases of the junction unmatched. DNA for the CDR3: TGTGCCTGGAATCGGCTCCCCCTGGACAGGGTGGATCAGCCCCAGCATTTT. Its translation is CAWNRLPLDRVDQPQHF.

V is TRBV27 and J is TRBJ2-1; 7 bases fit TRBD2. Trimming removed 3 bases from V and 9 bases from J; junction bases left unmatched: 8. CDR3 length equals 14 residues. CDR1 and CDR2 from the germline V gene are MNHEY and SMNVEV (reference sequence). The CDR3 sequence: CASSFRQGGSEQFF. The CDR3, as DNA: TGTGCCAGCAGTTTCCGGCAGGGAGGGAGTGAGCAGTTCTTC.

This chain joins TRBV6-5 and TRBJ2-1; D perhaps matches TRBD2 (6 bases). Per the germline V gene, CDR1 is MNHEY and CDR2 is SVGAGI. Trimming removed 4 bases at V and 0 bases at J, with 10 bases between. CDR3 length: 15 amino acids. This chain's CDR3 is CASSFAGSSYNEQFF. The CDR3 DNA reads TGTGCCAGCAGTTTCGCCGGGAGCTCCTACAATGAGCAGTTCTTC.

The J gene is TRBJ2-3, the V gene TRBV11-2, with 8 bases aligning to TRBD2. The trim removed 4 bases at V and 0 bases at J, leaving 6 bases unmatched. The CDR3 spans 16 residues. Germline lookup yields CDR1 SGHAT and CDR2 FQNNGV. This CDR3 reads CASSSWGGGSTDTQYF. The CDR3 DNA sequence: TGTGCCAGCAGCTCGTGGGGCGGGGGGAGCACAGATACGCAGTATTTT. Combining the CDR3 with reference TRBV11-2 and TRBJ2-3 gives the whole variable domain EAGVAQSPRYKIIEKRQSVAFWCNPISGHATLYWYQQILGQGPKLLIQFQNNGVVDDSQLPKDRFSAERLKGVDSTLKIQPAKLEDSAVYLCASSSWGGGSTDTQYFGPGTRLTVL.

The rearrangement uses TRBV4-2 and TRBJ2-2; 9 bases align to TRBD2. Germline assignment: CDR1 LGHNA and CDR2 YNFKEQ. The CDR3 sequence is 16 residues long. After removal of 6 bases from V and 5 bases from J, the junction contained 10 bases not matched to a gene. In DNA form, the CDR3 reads TGTGCCAGCAGACTTAGAAGGCTAGCGGGGACCGGGGAGCTGTTTTTT. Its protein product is CASRLRRLAGTGELFF.

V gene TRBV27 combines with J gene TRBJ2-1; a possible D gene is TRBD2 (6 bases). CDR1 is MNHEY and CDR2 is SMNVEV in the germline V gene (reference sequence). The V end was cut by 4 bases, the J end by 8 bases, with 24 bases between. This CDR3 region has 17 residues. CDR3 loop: CASSSGEQEGEEHEQFF. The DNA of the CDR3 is TGTGCCAGCAGTTCAGGAGAGCAGGAGGGAGAAGAGCATGAGCAGTTCTTC.

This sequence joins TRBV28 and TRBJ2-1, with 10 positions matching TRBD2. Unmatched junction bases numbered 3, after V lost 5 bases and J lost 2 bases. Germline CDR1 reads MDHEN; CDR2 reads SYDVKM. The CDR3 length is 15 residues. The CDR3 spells CASSLAGAPYNEQFF. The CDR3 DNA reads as TGTGCCAGCAGTCTAGCGGGAGCTCCCTACAATGAGCAGTTCTTC. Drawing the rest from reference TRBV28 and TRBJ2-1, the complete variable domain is DVKVTQSSRYLVKRTGEKVFLECVQDMDHENMFWYRQDPGLGLRLIYFSYDVKMKEKGDIPEGYSVSREKKERFSLILESASTNQTSMYLCASSLAGAPYNEQFFGPGTRLTVL.

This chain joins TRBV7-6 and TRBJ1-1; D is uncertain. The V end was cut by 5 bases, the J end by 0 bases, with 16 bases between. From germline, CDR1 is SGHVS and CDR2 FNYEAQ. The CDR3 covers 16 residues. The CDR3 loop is CASSHALRALNTEAFF. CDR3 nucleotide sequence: TGTGCCAGCAGCCACGCACTCAGAGCCCTGAACACTGAAGCTTTCTTT.

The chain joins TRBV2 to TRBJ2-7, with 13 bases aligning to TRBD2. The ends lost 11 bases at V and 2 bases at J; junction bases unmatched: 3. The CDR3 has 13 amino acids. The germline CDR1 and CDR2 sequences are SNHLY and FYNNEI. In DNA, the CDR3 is TGTGCCGTTGGGACTAGCGGGACCTACGAGCAGTACTTC. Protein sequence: CAVGTSGTYEQYF.

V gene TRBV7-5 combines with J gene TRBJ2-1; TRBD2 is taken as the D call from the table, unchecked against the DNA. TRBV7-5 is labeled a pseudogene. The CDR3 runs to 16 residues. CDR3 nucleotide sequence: TGTGTCAGAAGCCGCAATAGCGCGATCCTCTACAATGAGCAGTTCTTC. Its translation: CVRSRNSAILYNEQFF.

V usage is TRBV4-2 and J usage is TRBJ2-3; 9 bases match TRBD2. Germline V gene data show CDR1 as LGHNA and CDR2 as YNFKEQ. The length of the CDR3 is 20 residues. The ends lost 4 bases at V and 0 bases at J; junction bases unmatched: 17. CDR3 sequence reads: CASSPGPLREGHPSTDTQYF. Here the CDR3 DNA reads TGTGCCAGCAGCCCCGGACCTTTGCGGGAGGGCCACCCGAGCACAGATACGCAGTATTTT.

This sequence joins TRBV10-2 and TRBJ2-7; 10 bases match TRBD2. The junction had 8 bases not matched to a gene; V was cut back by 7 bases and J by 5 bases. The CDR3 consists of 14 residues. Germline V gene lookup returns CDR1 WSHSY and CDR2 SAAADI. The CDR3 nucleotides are TGCGCCAGCACCGCGCTAGCGGGAGATGACGAGCAGTACTTC. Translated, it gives CASTALAGDDEQYF.

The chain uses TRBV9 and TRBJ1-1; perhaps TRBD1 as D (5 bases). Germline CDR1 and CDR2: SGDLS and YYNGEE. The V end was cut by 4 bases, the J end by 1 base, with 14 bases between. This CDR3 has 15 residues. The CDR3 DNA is TGTGCCAGCAGCCCTAAAGACAGCCAGAACACTGAAGCTTTCTTT. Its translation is CASSPKDSQNTEAFF.

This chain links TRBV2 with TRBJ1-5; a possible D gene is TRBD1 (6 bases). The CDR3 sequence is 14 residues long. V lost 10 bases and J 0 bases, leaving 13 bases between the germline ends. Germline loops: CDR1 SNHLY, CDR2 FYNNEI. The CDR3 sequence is CATSTGISNQPQHF. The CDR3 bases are TGTGCCACCTCGACAGGTATTAGCAATCAGCCCCAGCATTTT.

CDR3 coding DNA: TGTGCCAGCCTCGTGACATACAGGGGCAATGAGCAGTTCTTC. Translation: CASLVTYRGNEQFF. The gene calls are TRBV18 and TRBJ2-1; TRBD1 matches 7 bases. CDR1 is KGHSH and CDR2 is LQKENI in the germline V gene. The J segment lost 6 bases and the V segment lost 8 bases, leaving 10 bases of the junction unmatched. The CDR3 is 14 amino acids.

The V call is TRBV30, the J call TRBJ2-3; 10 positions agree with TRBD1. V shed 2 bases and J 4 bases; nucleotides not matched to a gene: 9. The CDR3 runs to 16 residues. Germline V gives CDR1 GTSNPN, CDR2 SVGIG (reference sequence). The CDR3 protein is CAWSSDRDRGPDTQYF. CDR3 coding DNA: TGTGCCTGGAGTTCAGACCGGGACAGGGGTCCAGATACGCAGTATTTT.

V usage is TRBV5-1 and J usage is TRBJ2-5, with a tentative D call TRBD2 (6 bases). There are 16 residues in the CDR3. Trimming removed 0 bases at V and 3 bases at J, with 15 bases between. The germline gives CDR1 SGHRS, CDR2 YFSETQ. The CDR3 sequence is CASSLGWEAGKETQYF. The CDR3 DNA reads TGCGCCAGCAGCTTGGGTTGGGAGGCCGGGAAAGAGACCCAGTACTTC.

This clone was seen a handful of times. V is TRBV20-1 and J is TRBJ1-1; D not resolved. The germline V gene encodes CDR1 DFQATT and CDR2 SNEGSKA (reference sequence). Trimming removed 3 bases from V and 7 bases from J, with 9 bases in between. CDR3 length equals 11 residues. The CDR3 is CSARLGCEAFF. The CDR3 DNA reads TGCAGTGCTAGGCTCGGGTGTGAAGCTTTCTTT.